This T cell receptor beta chain appears in the sequencing data of a study of beta chain features in type 1 diabetes. Reverse transcription of all isolated RNA meant that expressed TCRB transcripts were sequenced. The protocol was immunoSEQ multiplex PCR, while the TCRdb copy is restricted to in-frame clones and leaves out a portion. This sample has some 410,000 clones, with more than 11% found just once. The junction had 5 bases not matched to a gene; V was cut back by 5 bases and J by 1 base. The CDR3 is 16 amino acids. Germline CDR1 reads SEHNR; CDR2 reads FQNEAQ (reference sequence). Purity exceeded 95% in all sorted populations.

The sample was naive CD4+ T cells from blood. The chain couples TRBV7-9 to TRBJ2-1; 10 nucleotides agree with TRBD2. The receptor's source is a man aged 30 to 45 in good health. CDR3 residues: CASSEPSGSSYNEQFF. The CDR3 DNA sequence: TGTGCCAGCAGCGAACCTAGCGGGAGTTCCTACAATGAGCAGTTCTTC.